This is a list of T cell receptor beta chains from one sample in a study of T cell responses to AZD1222 COVID-19 vaccine. Some clones are missing from TCRdb's copy, which holds only in-frame ones; the method was immunoSEQ multiplex PCR. The sample carries some 45,000 clones, roughly 91% recorded once. The sequences come from peripheral blood, collected 28 days after the second AZD1222 dose. The receptors stem from an adult who received the AZD1222 COVID-19 vaccine. Both conserved end residues are part of each CDR3. D genes are given only for firm matches. Expanded clones are given a class, and other clones once, few, many or no size at all.

TGTGCCACCTCGAGGGAGGGAGCCTCTAATTCACCCCTCCACTTT	CATSREGASNSPLHF	-	-	TRBJ1-6	TRBV5-5
TGTGCCAGCAGCCCTAGGGGACCAACTAATGAAAAACTGTTTTTT	CASSPRGPTNEKLFF	-	-	TRBJ1-4	TRBV7-8
TGTGCCAGCAGCCAAGTTAGTAAGGGCACAGATACGCAGTATTTT	CASSQVSKGTDTQYF	-	-	TRBJ2-3	TRBV4-2
TGTGCCAGCAGTGATCACAGGGGTAATTCACCCCTCCACTTT	CASSDHRGNSPLHF	TRBD1	-	TRBJ1-6	TRBV6-1
TGTGCCAGCAGGTACCCGGGACGCAGCTCCTACGAGCAGTACTTC	CASRYPGRSSYEQYF	-	-	TRBJ2-7	TRBV11-2
TGTGCCAGCAGATTCGACAGGGTCACTGAAGCTTTCTTT	CASRFDRVTEAFF	TRBD1	-	TRBJ1-1	TRBV5-4
TGTGCCAGCAGCTTCTACGGACAGGATGTCGGGGAGCTGTTTTTT	CASSFYGQDVGELFF	TRBD1	-	TRBJ2-2	TRBV13
TGTGCCAGCTCACCCCAGGGAGGGGGCGGGAATCAGCCCCAGCATTTT	CASSPQGGGGNQPQHF	TRBD1	once	TRBJ1-5	TRBV18
TGTGCCAGCAGTCGGAGCAGCGTGTCTGGAAACACCATATATTTT	CASSRSSVSGNTIYF	-	-	TRBJ1-3	TRBV28
TGTGCCAGCGGGACAGATTACTACGAGCAGTACTTC	CASGTDYYEQYF	TRBD1	-	TRBJ2-7	TRBV6-5
TGTGCCAGCAGTTCCCAGGGGCGTGCTTTCTTT	CASSSQGRAFF	-	-	TRBJ1-1	TRBV6-5
TGTGCCAGCAGCTTAGAGCGGGGCCGCGCTAACTATGGCTACACCTTC	CASSLERGRANYGYTF	-	once	TRBJ1-2	TRBV7-6